The rows below give T cell receptor beta chains drawn from one sample of a study of OX40 agonist ivuxolimab in advanced cancers. Produced via immunoSEQ multiplex PCR; TCRdb's table is partial and in-frame only. The sample has about 44,000 clones, around 85% seen once; the top ten hold 0.38%. Material: CD4+ or CD8+ T cells sorted from blood, obtained in a trial of the OX40 agonist ivuxolimab. The receptors originated from an adult with an advanced solid tumor such as melanoma, head and neck, liver or kidney cancer. The CDR3 runs from the conserved cysteine through the conserved F or W. The D gene is left open where the match is weak. Only part of the rows carry a size: once, few, many, or a class if the clone is expanded.

TGCGCCAGCTGTAGCGCCAGCTCCTACAATGAGCAGTTCTTC	CASCSASSYNEQFF	.	TRBJ2-1	.	TRBV5-1
TGTGCCAGCAGCTTCGGCCCAGTTCCCCCAGAGACCCAGTACTTC	CASSFGPVPPETQYF	.	TRBJ2-5	.	TRBV5-5
TGTGCCAGCAGTGGTCAGACCCCCTACGAGCAGTACTTC	CASSGQTPYEQYF	.	TRBJ2-7	.	TRBV2
TGTGCCAGCAGCCCAACGACAGGGAACACCTACAATGAGCAGTTCTTC	CASSPTTGNTYNEQFF	medium-sized	TRBJ2-1	TRBD1	TRBV7-9
TGTGCCAGACCCTTCGGGGAGCTGTTTTTT	CARPFGELFF	.	TRBJ2-2	.	TRBV14
TGTGCCAGTGGGGGACGGGCCTCTGGAAACACCATATATTTT	CASGGRASGNTIYF	.	TRBJ1-3	.	TRBV19
TGTGCCAGCAGTACCTCCGGGGGCCAAGAGACCCAGTACTTC	CASSTSGGQETQYF	.	TRBJ2-5	.	TRBV2
TGTGCCATCAAGGACAGGCCGGCCTACGAGCAGTACTTC	CAIKDRPAYEQYF	.	TRBJ2-7	TRBD1	TRBV10-3
TGTGCCAGCTCACCTCAGGCCCAAACGACTGGTAAAGATACGCAGTATTTT	CASSPQAQTTGKDTQYF	.	TRBJ2-3	.	TRBV18
TGTGCCAGCTCTTCCCTACAGGGGGACACTGAAGCTTTCTTT	CASSSLQGDTEAFF	.	TRBJ1-1	TRBD1	TRBV19
TGTGCCACCAGCAGAGATGGGGTAAAGGTGAATGAGCAGTTCTTC	CATSRDGVKVNEQFF	.	TRBJ2-1	.	TRBV15
TGTGCCAGCTCACCAGACAGGGGGCCAGACAATGAGCAGTTCTTC	CASSPDRGPDNEQFF	.	TRBJ2-1	TRBD1	TRBV18
TGCGCCAGCAGCCAAGTTCTCCTCAGGGGAACCACTGAAGCTTTCTTT	CASSQVLLRGTTEAFF	.	TRBJ1-1	.	TRBV4-1
TGTGCCAGCAGCTTAGCCCACGACAGCGGGACCCAGTACTTC	CASSLAHDSGTQYF	.	TRBJ2-5	.	TRBV7-2
TGTGCCAGCAGCTTAACCAACCACCAAGAGACCCAGTACTTC	CASSLTNHQETQYF	.	TRBJ2-5	.	TRBV7-2
TGCAGCGTTGGGTCACAGAACACTGAAGCTTTCTTT	CSVGSQNTEAFF	.	TRBJ1-1	.	TRBV29-1
TGTGCCAGCAGCTTCTATAGCAATCAGCCCCAGCATTTT	CASSFYSNQPQHF	.	TRBJ1-5	.	TRBV7-9
TGTGCCAGCAGCCTAACCGGGACAGGGTCCTTTTCCGAAGCTTTCTTT	CASSLTGTGSFSEAFF	.	TRBJ1-1	TRBD1	TRBV5-5
TGTGCCAGCACCCACCCTACCGGCGGGGCTTTGTACAATGAGCAGTTCTTC	CASTHPTGGALYNEQFF	.	TRBJ2-1	.	TRBV5-6
TGCGCCAGCAGCTTAGATTCACAGGGGGTCGGCATTCAGTACTTC	CASSLDSQGVGIQYF	once	TRBJ2-4	TRBD1	TRBV5-1
TGTGCCAGCTCACCAGGGGGGTTCGCCTACGAGCAGTACTTC	CASSPGGFAYEQYF	.	TRBJ2-7	.	TRBV18
TGTGCCAGCAGCTTAGAAGATAGCAGGGTCTGGAACAATGAGCAGTTCTTC	CASSLEDSRVWNNEQFF	.	TRBJ2-1	.	TRBV7-2
TGTGCCAGCAGCAGGGGGGGACAGTACAATGAGCAGTTCTTC	CASSRGGQYNEQFF	.	TRBJ2-1	.	TRBV5-4
TGCGCCAGCAGCTCTCTGGGGCAGAATGAGCAGTTCTTC	CASSSLGQNEQFF	.	TRBJ2-1	.	TRBV5-1
TGTGCCAGTGGGGCCCGGGGGCGGGTCACCGGGGAGCTGTTTTTT	CASGARGRVTGELFF	.	TRBJ2-2	.	TRBV19
TGTGCCAGCAGCCATCGACAGGGGGCGAGGTATGGCTACACCTTC	CASSHRQGARYGYTF	.	TRBJ1-2	TRBD1	TRBV5-6
TGTGCCAGCAGCGTAAGCGGGGGGGCGAGCACAGATACGCAGTATTTT	CASSVSGGASTDTQYF	.	TRBJ2-3	TRBD2	TRBV9
TGCGCCAGCAGTCGAGACATCGACACTGAAGCTTTCTTT	CASSRDIDTEAFF	once	TRBJ1-1	.	TRBV5-1
TGTGCCAGCAAGGACAACTACTACGAGCAGTACTTC	CASKDNYYEQYF	.	TRBJ2-7	.	TRBV2
TGTGCCAGCAGCGGGACAGGGGGCATTTTTAATTCACCCCTCCACTTT	CASSGTGGIFNSPLHF	few	TRBJ1-6	TRBD1	TRBV7-9
TGCGCCAGCAATGAGGTATTCACCGGGGAGCTGTTTTTT	CASNEVFTGELFF	.	TRBJ2-2	.	TRBV5-1
TGCGCCAGCAGCTTGGCCGGTCTCTGGCAGACCCAGTACTTC	CASSLAGLWQTQYF	.	TRBJ2-5	.	TRBV5-1
TGTGCCAGCTCTCAGGGTAGAGAGACCCAGTACTTC	CASSQGRETQYF	.	TRBJ2-5	.	TRBV7-2